A single sample gave rise to the 15 T cell receptor beta chains below, sequenced in a study of shared clonotypes between healthy human individuals. Generated by immunoSEQ multiplex PCR, the TCRdb table keeps only in-frame clones and is missing some. The table has fewer than 500,000 clones, about 80% seen once. Sequences were obtained from PBMCs. All receptors come from a woman aged 40-49 years in good health. Some clones in this sample may be carry-over from other donors' samples.

V and J are TRBV7-2 and TRBJ2-7; 12 nucleotides align to TRBD2. Germline V gene data show CDR1 as SGHTA and CDR2 as FQGNSA. Germline trimming cut 4 bases from V and 5 bases from J; bases unmatched to any gene: 6. The CDR3 totals 15 residues. The CDR3 DNA reads as TGTGCCAGCAGCTCCCCGACTAGCGGGAGTAACGAGCAGTACTTC. It specifies CASSSPTSGSNEQYF.

In its sample, this clone was seen a few times. The V gene is TRBV14, the J gene TRBJ2-1, with 11 positions matching TRBD2. V gave up 4 bases and J gave up 9 bases; unmatched junction bases: 14. This CDR3 comprises 17 residues. Germline-derived CDR1 and CDR2 are SGHDN and FVKESK. The DNA for the CDR3 is TGTGCCAGCAGCCGATTACAACTAGCGGGAGTGTTCGGTGAGCAGTTCTTC. This encodes CASSRLQLAGVFGEQFF.

The rearrangement uses TRBV2 and TRBJ1-5; D is perhaps TRBD1 (5 bases). Trimming pared 3 bases from V and 1 base from J, leaving 10 bases between. This CDR3 has 15 amino acids. Germline assignment: CDR1 SNHLY and CDR2 FYNNEI. In DNA form, the CDR3 reads TGTGCCAGCAGTGATTACGACAGAAGCAATCAGCCCCAGCATTTT. This encodes CASSDYDRSNQPQHF.

The chain links TRBV7-2 to TRBJ2-7, with 10 positions matching TRBD2. Germline V gene sequence: CDR1 SGHTA, CDR2 FQGNSA. V was clipped by 1 base and J by 0 bases; unmatched bases: 6. The CDR3 is made up of 17 amino acids. CDR3 in amino acids: CASSLVPGLASSYEQYF. The DNA for the CDR3 is TGTGCCAGCAGCTTAGTACCGGGACTAGCGAGCTCCTACGAGCAGTACTTC.

The rearrangement uses TRBV5-6 and TRBJ1-1; D call uncertain. This CDR3 has 15 amino acids. V dropped 0 bases and J dropped 2 bases, with 11 bases sitting between them. The V gene's germline CDR1 is SGHDT and CDR2 YYEEEE. Here the CDR3 reads CASSLGWPTNTEAFF. The CDR3 DNA reads as TGTGCCAGCAGCTTGGGGTGGCCCACAAACACTGAAGCTTTCTTT.

This clone was seen at least ten times. V is TRBV29-1 and J is TRBJ2-7, with D possibly called TRBD1 or TRBD2 (5 bases each). V was pared by 7 bases and J by 2 bases, with 12 bases between. This CDR3 is 12 amino acids long. The germline gives CDR1 SQVTM, CDR2 ANQGSEA. The DNA for the CDR3 is TGCAGCGGCCGGGACGGAGCCTACGAGCAGTACTTC. It encodes CSGRDGAYEQYF.

The chain employs TRBV4-3 and TRBJ1-2; D is uncertain. The CDR3 is 15 amino acids. CDR1 and CDR2 from the germline V gene are LGHNA and YSLEER. The V end lost 4 bases, the J end lost 5 bases, and 17 bases lay between the germline ends. CDR3 nucleotides: TGCGCCAGCAGCCCAGTGGGCATCACGGGTTATGGCTACACCTTC. This translates into CASSPVGITGYGYTF.

This rearrangement joins TRBV14 to TRBJ2-5, with TRBD1 matching over 9 bases. The germline CDR1 and CDR2 sequences are SGHDN and FVKESK. The CDR3 length is 15 residues. J was trimmed by 4 bases and V by 3 bases; bases with no gene match: 6. CDR3 nucleotide sequence: TGTGCCAGCAGCCATCATGGACAGGGGCTAGAGACCCAGTACTTC. It specifies CASSHHGQGLETQYF.

This clone was seen a single time. Other DNA sequences in the same sample also yield this CDR3. V usage is TRBV7-9 and J usage is TRBJ2-3, with D unresolved. CDR3 length: 11 residues. V was shortened by 6 bases and J by 2 bases, with 3 bases between the two germline ends. Germline V lookup: CDR1 SEHNR, CDR2 FQNEAQ (reference sequence). The CDR3 coding sequence is TGTGCCAGCAGTGACACAGATACGCAGTATTTT. Encoded protein: CASSDTDTQYF.

With regard to this clone: This likely traces to a read error, being one base from a far larger clone. Other DNA sequences of this sample code for an identical CDR3. This sequence joins TRBV11-2 and TRBJ2-1, with D maybe TRBD2 (6 bases). The CDR3 extends over 14 amino acids. V lost 1 base, J lost 2 bases, and 6 bases lay in between. Looked up from germline, CDR1 is SGHAT and CDR2 is FQNNGV. CDR3 sequence: CASSLAGAYNEQFF. DNA of the CDR3: TGTGCCAGCAGCTTAGCGGGAGCCTACAATGAGCAGTTCTTC.

The J gene is TRBJ2-5, the V gene TRBV29-1; maybe TRBD1 (6 bases). The J call could be wrong; TRBJ2-7 is a better fit for the DNA end. Germline V gene sequence: CDR1 SQVTM, CDR2 ANQGSEA. The CDR3 sequence is 13 residues long. CDR3 DNA: TGCAGCGTTGTTGTGAGGGACATCTACGAGCAGTACTTC. Translation gives CSVVVRDIYEQYF.

The genes are TRBV7-6 and TRBJ2-1; D gene ambiguous. Germline V gene lookup returns CDR1 SGHVS and CDR2 FNYEAQ. The CDR3 runs 14 residues. V was clipped by 2 bases and J by 0 bases, with 5 bases between them. CDR3 in amino acids: CASSLSSSYNEQFF. CDR3 in DNA: TGTGCCAGCAGCTTAAGTAGCTCCTACAATGAGCAGTTCTTC.

With regard to this clone: Other DNA sequences from this sample encode an identical CDR3 as well. The chain employs TRBV5-1 and TRBJ1-5; a weak D match, TRBD1 (5 bases). CDR3 size: 15 residues. Germline V gene data show CDR1 as SGHRS and CDR2 as YFSETQ. V lost 0 bases and J lost 6, with 13 bases in between. CDR3 nucleotide sequence: TGCGCCAGCAGCTTGGGGCAGGGAGGAAGTCAGCCCCAGCATTTT. This encodes CASSLGQGGSQPQHF.

The chain links TRBV2 to TRBJ2-7; 11 nucleotides match TRBD2. CDR1 SNHLY and CDR2 FYNNEI come from the germline V gene. Trimming cost V 7 bases and J 5 bases; bases outside gene matches: 7. The CDR3 runs to 14 residues. CDR3 amino acids: CASMGGLAANEQYF. The CDR3 bases are TGTGCCAGCATGGGGGGACTAGCGGCAAACGAGCAGTACTTC.

The rearrangement links TRBV5-1 to TRBJ2-5; D assignment may be TRBD1 or TRBD2 (5 bases each). CDR1 is SGHRS and CDR2 is YFSETQ in the germline V gene. V gave up 0 bases and J gave up 5 bases, with 20 bases separating them. The CDR3 is made up of 17 amino acids. This CDR3 is CASSLGAFQGRWETQYF. The CDR3 coding sequence is TGCGCCAGCAGCTTGGGAGCGTTCCAGGGACGGTGGGAGACCCAGTACTTC.